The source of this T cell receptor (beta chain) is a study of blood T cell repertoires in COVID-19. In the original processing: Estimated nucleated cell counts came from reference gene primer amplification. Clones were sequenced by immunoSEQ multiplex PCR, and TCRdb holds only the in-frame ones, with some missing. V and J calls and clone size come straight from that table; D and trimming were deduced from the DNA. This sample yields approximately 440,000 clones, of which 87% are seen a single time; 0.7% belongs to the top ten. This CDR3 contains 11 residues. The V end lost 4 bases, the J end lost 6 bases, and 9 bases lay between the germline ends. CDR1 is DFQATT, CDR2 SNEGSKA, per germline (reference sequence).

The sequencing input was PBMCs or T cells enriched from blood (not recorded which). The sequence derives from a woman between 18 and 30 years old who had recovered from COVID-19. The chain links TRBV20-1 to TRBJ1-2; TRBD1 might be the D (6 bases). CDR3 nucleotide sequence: TGCAGTGCTATCAGGGGTGATGGCTACACCTTC. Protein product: CSAIRGDGYTF.